A selection of T cell receptor beta chains follows, all from one sample in a study of T cells in Graves' hyperthyroidism and ophthalmopathy. TCRdb re-called the multiplex PCR reads through MiXCR, storing one row per CDR3 protein. The table records around 190,000 distinct CDR3 sequences, over 15% of them present only once. Input material: blood. These receptors were obtained from a woman aged 50 to 65 with Graves' hyperthyroidism. The CDR3 runs from the conserved cysteine through the conserved F or W. A D gene is named only where the DNA matches it firmly. Rows give clone size only sometimes, using once, few, many, or a class for an expanded clone.

V	J	D	size	CDR3	DNA
TRBV13	TRBJ1-4	-	-	CASSWGQGMGEKLFF	TGTGCCAGCAGCTGGGGCCAAGGGATGGGTGAAAAACTGTTTTTT
TRBV29-1	TRBJ2-1	TRBD2	-	CSVEDGLADSYNEQFF	TGCAGCGTTGAAGATGGACTAGCGGACTCCTACAATGAGCAGTTCTTC
TRBV18	TRBJ2-4	TRBD1	few	CASSPRTGTSPQYF	TGTGCCAGCTCACCAAGGACAGGGACCTCCCCTCAGTACTTC
TRBV7-9	TRBJ2-5	-	-	CASSSLLTPQYF	TGTGCCAGCAGCTCCCTCCTCACGCCCCAGTACTTC
TRBV25-1	TRBJ1-2	-	many	CASSAGMRGYTF	TGTGCCAGCAGTGCGGGGATGCGGGGCTACACCTTC
TRBV9	TRBJ1-2	-	-	CASSVEGVAGNGYTF	TGTGCCAGCAGCGTAGAAGGGGTAGCGGGAAATGGCTACACCTTC
TRBV6-1	TRBJ2-7	TRBD1	many	CASSEAAGTGGYEQYF	TGTGCCAGCAGTGAAGCAGCCGGGACAGGAGGGTACGAGCAGTACTTC
TRBV3-1	TRBJ2-2	TRBD2	few	CASRERGGTGELFF	TGTGCCAGCAGGGAGCGGGGGGGCACCGGGGAGCTGTTTTTT
TRBV5-1	TRBJ1-2	-	many	CASSNGQSPRLDYGYTF	TGCGCCAGCAGCAACGGACAGAGCCCAAGGTTGGACTATGGCTACACCTTC
TRBV25-1	TRBJ2-2	TRBD2	few	CASSERGGGELFF	TGTGCCAGCAGTGAACGGGGGGGCGGGGAGCTGTTTTTT
TRBV11-2	TRBJ2-4	-	many	CASSLGGAIQYF	TGTGCCAGCAGCTTAGGAGGGGCCATTCAGTACTTC
TRBV12-3/TRBV12-4	TRBJ2-7	-	many	CASSFSPSYEQYF	TGTGCCAGCAGTTTCTCTCCCAGCTACGAGCAGTACTTC
TRBV28	TRBJ2-7	-	many	CASSLYPNYEQYF	TGTGCCAGCAGTTTATATCCCAACTACGAGCAGTACTTC
TRBV12-3/TRBV12-4	TRBJ2-7	TRBD1	many	CASSLGQVRYYEQYF	TGTGCCAGCAGCTTAGGACAGGTCAGGTACTACGAGCAGTACTTC
TRBV6-1	TRBJ1-2	TRBD1	many	CASRATGGDGYTF	TGTGCCAGCAGAGCAACAGGGGGCGATGGCTACACCTTC
TRBV29-1	TRBJ1-2	-	few	CSVDTGNYGYTF	TGCAGCGTCGATACAGGGAACTATGGCTACACCTTC
TRBV11-2	TRBJ2-5	TRBD1	many	CASSLTGEETQYF	TGTGCCAGCAGCTTAACAGGGGAAGAGACCCAGTACTTC
TRBV4-1	TRBJ1-5	TRBD1	few	CASSQGQGLAEPQHF	TGCGCCAGCAGCCAGGGACAGGGGTTAGCTGAGCCCCAGCATTTT
TRBV27	TRBJ1-4	TRBD1	-	CASSGTGGAGIEKLFF	TGTGCCAGCAGCGGAACAGGGGGCGCCGGAATTGAAAAACTGTTTTTT
TRBV20-1	TRBJ1-2	-	-	CSASPDPTGGYAF	TGCAGTGCTAGTCCAGACCCGACAGGAGGCTACGCCTTC
TRBV7-8	TRBJ2-2	TRBD2	many	CASSVLSGGNSGTGELFF	TGTGCCAGCAGCGTTCTTTCGGGGGGTAACTCGGGGACCGGGGAGCTGTTTTTT
TRBV5-5	TRBJ2-5	TRBD2	few	CASSLVLAGGFMETQYF	TGTGCCAGCAGCTTGGTCCTAGCGGGGGGTTTTATGGAGACCCAGTACTTC
TRBV10-3	TRBJ1-1	-	many	CAITKSGLPGGEAFF	TGTGCCATCACCAAGTCGGGTCTTCCGGGGGGCGAAGCTTTCTTT
TRBV6-2/TRBV6-3	TRBJ1-1	-	many	CASSYPGRLNTEAFF	TGTGCCAGCAGTTACCCGGGACGGCTGAACACTGAAGCTTTCTTT
TRBV19	TRBJ1-2	-	few	CASSSSPNHGYTF	TGTGCCAGTAGTTCGAGCCCGAACCATGGCTACACCTTC
TRBV15	TRBJ1-2	TRBD1	few	CATSRDKGQGYGYTF	TGTGCCACCAGCAGGGATAAGGGACAGGGCTATGGCTACACCTTC
TRBV9	TRBJ1-2	-	many	CASSVLVDRGYTF	TGTGCCAGCAGCGTCCTTGTCGACCGTGGCTACACCTTC
TRBV29-1	TRBJ1-3	TRBD1	-	CSVGGQGGNTIYF	TGCAGCGTTGGCGGACAGGGGGGGAACACCATATATTTT
TRBV6-2/TRBV6-3	TRBJ1-6	-	many	CASSSQGVVSPLHF	TGTGCCAGCAGTTCGCAGGGTGTGGTTTCACCCCTCCACTTT
TRBV12-3/TRBV12-4	TRBJ1-1	TRBD1	many	CASRPGQGVLGDTEAFF	TGTGCCAGCAGACCTGGACAGGGTGTTCTGGGGGACACTGAAGCTTTCTTT
TRBV3-1	TRBJ2-7	-	many	CASSQEFAREQYF	TGTGCCAGCAGCCAAGAGTTCGCTCGGGAGCAGTACTTC
TRBV19	TRBJ2-5	-	many	CASSIGYPETQYF	TGTGCCAGTAGTATAGGCTATCCTGAGACCCAGTACTTC
TRBV27	TRBJ1-6	TRBD1	many	CASGTPRGFNSPLHF	TGTGCCAGCGGTACCCCCAGGGGGTTTAATTCACCCCTCCACTTT
TRBV7-9	TRBJ1-2	-	many	CASSLGDGGDGYTF	TGTGCCAGCAGCTTAGGAGATGGAGGTGATGGCTACACCTTC
TRBV6-1	TRBJ1-3	-	many	CASSPGGSGNTIYF	TGTGCCAGCAGCCCCGGGGGCTCTGGAAACACCATATATTTT
TRBV6-1	TRBJ2-1	-	many	CASSDRGRWLYNEQFF	TGTGCCAGCAGTGACCGGGGGCGGTGGCTATACAATGAGCAGTTCTTC
TRBV7-9	TRBJ1-2	-	many	CASSFFGQDTNYGYTF	TGTGCCAGCAGCTTCTTTGGGCAGGATACTAACTATGGCTACACCTTC
TRBV6-1	TRBJ1-4	TRBD1	many	CASRGQGQSEKLFF	TGTGCCAGCAGAGGACAGGGTCAGAGCGAAAAACTGTTTTTT
TRBV5-6	TRBJ2-3	-	-	CASSLVWAGAITDTQYF	TGTGCCAGCAGCTTGGTCTGGGCGGGGGCCATCACAGATACGCAGTATTTT
TRBV19	TRBJ1-5	-	many	CASSLTGTNAQPQHF	TGTGCCAGTAGTCTAACCGGGACAAACGCTCAGCCCCAGCATTTT
TRBV6-2/TRBV6-3	TRBJ1-1	-	many	CASSYGGRNTEAFF	TGTGCCAGCAGTTACGGGGGGAGGAACACTGAAGCTTTCTTT
TRBV7-2	TRBJ2-1	TRBD2	many	CASSLDGLADNEQFF	TGTGCCAGCAGCTTAGATGGACTAGCGGACAATGAGCAGTTCTTC
TRBV5-1	TRBJ1-6	-	many	CASSFRDSRGAPLHF	TGCGCCAGCAGCTTCCGGGATAGCCGAGGAGCACCCCTCCACTTT
TRBV18	TRBJ1-3	-	many	CASSPPRGHGLTGNTIYF	TGTGCCAGCTCACCACCGAGGGGACATGGCTTGACCGGAAACACCATATATTTT
TRBV28	TRBJ2-7	TRBD1	many	CASSSPVGQGEYEQYF	TGTGCCAGCAGTTCCCCCGTGGGACAGGGTGAATACGAGCAGTACTTC
TRBV3-1	TRBJ1-1	-	many	CASSRGAEAFF	TGTGCCAGCAGCCGAGGGGCTGAAGCTTTCTTT
TRBV5-1	TRBJ1-6	-	many	CASSRGGADYNSPLHF	TGCGCCAGCAGCCGGGGTGGGGCTGACTATAATTCACCCCTCCACTTT
TRBV7-2	TRBJ1-5	TRBD1	many	CASSLVGQGKQPQHF	TGTGCCAGCAGCTTAGTGGGACAGGGTAAGCAGCCCCAGCATTTT
TRBV3-1	TRBJ2-1	TRBD2	-	CASSPGTTWNEQFF	TGTGCCAGCAGCCCCGGGACTACTTGGAATGAGCAGTTCTTC
TRBV27	TRBJ2-2	-	many	CASSLSGTANTGELFF	TGTGCCAGCAGTTTGTCAGGGACGGCGAACACCGGGGAGCTGTTTTTT
TRBV4-2	TRBJ1-5	-	-	CASSQRQFPLNQPQHF	TGTGCCAGCAGCCAACGACAGTTCCCTCTTAATCAGCCCCAGCATTTT
TRBV12-3/TRBV12-4	TRBJ2-3	TRBD2	many	CASSALAGKSDTQYF	TGTGCCAGCAGCGCCCTAGCGGGGAAGTCAGATACGCAGTATTTT